This T cell receptor (beta chain) was recovered during a study of T cell responses to AZD1222 COVID-19 vaccine. Broader study findings: At baseline, seropositivity was found in only 5 to 7 AZD1222 recipients. The donor group comprised mostly white British people and more females; the analysis possibly underestimated clonal diversity.

The V end was cut by 7 bases, the J end by 5 bases, with 19 bases between. Germline-derived CDR1 and CDR2 are SGHNT and YYREEE (reference sequence). The CDR3 runs 14 residues. A note on this clone: No antigen is known for it.

The data were produced by immunoSEQ multiplex PCR, yet TCRdb's version contains in-frame clones alone and is incomplete. There are roughly 150,000 clones in the sample; roughly nine tenths occur only once, and 5.1% lies in the top ten. The rearrangement joins TRBV5-4 to TRBJ2-7; a possible D gene is TRBD1 (5 bases). The source of this sequence is an adult in good health. This sample comprised peripheral blood, obtained on day 0 of AZD1222 vaccination. In DNA form, the CDR3 reads TGTGCCAGCTCAGGGAAAAGGACCCAAAACGAGCAGTACTTC. Protein sequence: CASSGKRTQNEQYF.